This entry features one T cell receptor beta chain sequence. The sample holds one count of this clone. There is no known antigen for this receptor. No much larger clonotype is one base removed from it; base qualities were not supplied. To prepare the library, the immunoSEQ multiplex PCR assay was applied. TCRdb holds this immuneACCESS table with in-frame rearrangements only. Some clones are missing; in checked studies, unresolved V genes explain under half, and the rest has no known cause. For this sample there are some 77,000 clones; about 92% appear just once. In total, the top ten clones hold 2.5% to 3% of the sample. The data were taken from a study of T cell changes during pregnancy in multiple sclerosis (dated by TCRdb to between 2017 and 2020). About the full investigation: Changes in the T cell repertoire over the course of pregnancy were examined in this study in women with multiple sclerosis.

The V end loses 1 base and the J end loses 9 bases, and a stretch of 7 bases separates them. Sequences SGHAT (CDR1) and FQNNGV (CDR2) are obtained from the germline V gene. Its CDR3 holds 12 amino acids, cysteine through phenylalanine. The retained sequence is limited to the CDR3, 36 bases, with the frame set at the first base. The sequence was collected from a female donor in good health, enrolled as a control in a pregnancy study. Recombination joined TRBV11-2 with TRBJ2-1, with no confident D gene call. This material consisted of peripheral blood, taken after pregnancy. Read as DNA, the sequence is TGTGCCAGCAGCTTAGGGCGGTCTGAGCAGTTCTTC. This yields the protein CASSLGRSEQFF.